One and the same sample provided the 22 T cell receptor beta chains below, sequenced in a study of monozygotic twins with inflammatory bowel disease. TCRdb reprocessed the 5' RACE reads and keeps a single row for each CDR3 protein, giving no DNA. Its table records about 330,000 distinct CDR3 sequences. Sequencing was done on a sample of blood. The source of these receptors is a human donor with ulcerative colitis or Crohn's disease, or a healthy co-twin of an affected twin (not recorded which).

The V and J genes are TRBV28 and TRBJ1-5; TCRdb's D call, TRBD1, is unchecked because there is no DNA. The CDR3 runs 16 residues. Germline assignment: CDR1 MDHEN and CDR2 SYDVKM. This chain's CDR3 is CASSTNPQGADQPQHF.

The gene calls are TRBV6-2 or TRBV6-3 and TRBJ1-5; TCRdb's D call of TRBD1 is untestable without DNA. The CDR3 has 14 amino acids. Germline V CDR1 and CDR2: MNHEY, SVGEGT. The CDR3 protein is CASDSGTLYQPQHF.

The CDR3 sequence: CASSQGLAGGQETQYF. The chain recombines TRBV5-4 with TRBJ2-5; the TCRdb call, TRBD2, lacks DNA for checking. Germline V gene sequence: CDR1 SGHNT, CDR2 YYREEE (reference sequence). This CDR3 comprises 16 residues.

The chain carries TRBV7-9 and TRBJ2-1; TCRdb gives TRBD1 as the D gene, but with no DNA this cannot be confirmed. In germline, CDR1 is SEHNR, CDR2 FQNEAQ (reference sequence). This CDR3 has 16 amino acids. The CDR3 reads CASSLDWGQGVAEQFF.

V usage is TRBV20-1 and J usage is TRBJ1-1; TCRdb's D call of TRBD1 is untestable without DNA. In germline, CDR1 is DFQATT, CDR2 SNEGSKA (reference sequence). CDR3 length equals 15 residues. Here the CDR3 reads CSARAGGTGTIEAFF.

This sequence joins TRBV5-6 and TRBJ1-5; the D call of TRBD1 rests on TCRdb alone, since no DNA is present to check it. The CDR3 spans 14 residues. Germline loops: CDR1 SGHDT, CDR2 YYEEEE. This CDR3 reads CASSAREFNQPQHF.

The chain is built from TRBV5-1 and TRBJ1-1; the TCRdb D gene call, TRBD1, has no DNA to confirm it. CDR1 is SGHRS, CDR2 YFSETQ, per germline. The CDR3 covers 16 residues. The CDR3: CASSLPILTGNTEAFF.

The V gene is TRBV29-1, the J gene TRBJ2-2; the D call from TCRdb, TRBD2, cannot be confirmed without DNA. Germline V gene sequence: CDR1 SQVTM, CDR2 ANQGSEA. This CDR3 comprises 15 residues. CDR3 sequence reads: CSVREGGPNTGELFF.

The rearrangement joins TRBV10-3 to TRBJ2-1. The CDR3 sequence is 14 residues long. Germline loops: CDR1 ENHRY, CDR2 SYGVKD. This CDR3 reads CAISESTKVIEQFF.

J is TRBJ1-5 and V is TRBV6-1; the TRBD1 assignment by TCRdb is unverifiable without DNA. The germline V gene encodes CDR1 MNHNS and CDR2 SASEGT. The CDR3 is made up of 14 amino acids. The CDR3 spells CASTPEGGEQPQHF.

The chain couples TRBV6-2 or TRBV6-3 to TRBJ2-1. Germline V gene data show CDR1 as MNHEY and CDR2 as SVGEGT. The CDR3 spans 12 residues. The CDR3 is CASSYSWHEQFF.

This chain joins TRBV20-1 and TRBJ2-1; the TCRdb call, TRBD2, lacks DNA for checking. This CDR3 has 18 residues. Per germline, CDR1 DFQATT and CDR2 SNEGSKA (reference sequence). The CDR3 region is CSAKTRTSGRFSYNEQFF.

The genes are TRBV20-1 and TRBJ2-2; the TCRdb D gene call, TRBD1, has no DNA to confirm it. The CDR3 totals 13 residues. Germline assignment: CDR1 DFQATT and CDR2 SNEGSKA (reference sequence). The CDR3: CSASPQGFGELFF.

The chain carries TRBV20-1 and TRBJ1-1. Germline V CDR1 and CDR2: DFQATT, SNEGSKA (reference sequence). This CDR3 spans 13 amino acids. CDR3: CSAPDLLATEAFF.

The V call is TRBV28, the J call TRBJ1-2; the TCRdb call, TRBD1, lacks DNA for checking. Germline lookup yields CDR1 MDHEN and CDR2 SYDVKM. The CDR3 is made up of 12 amino acids. CDR3 in amino acids: CLTGTGAYGYTF.

The chain employs TRBV20-1 and TRBJ2-4. Germline V gives CDR1 DFQATT, CDR2 SNEGSKA (reference sequence). CDR3 length: 12 residues. The CDR3 loop reads CSASVSANIQYF.

The chain couples TRBV19 to TRBJ1-5; TCRdb proposes TRBD1, but this gene call is untestable without DNA. Germline values: CDR1 LNHDA, CDR2 SQIVND (reference sequence). The CDR3 consists of 16 residues. The CDR3 reads CASSTLGTGSNQPQHF.

Here the CDR3 reads CASNMGTDRGEQFF. The chain uses TRBV6-2 or TRBV6-3 and TRBJ2-1; without DNA, the TCRdb call of TRBD1 cannot be checked. There are 14 residues in the CDR3. CDR1 and CDR2 from the germline V gene are MNHEY and SVGEGT.

This chain connects TRBV20-1 to TRBJ2-3. Germline V gene data show CDR1 as DFQATT and CDR2 as SNEGSKA (reference sequence). The length of the CDR3 is 14 residues. CDR3 protein: CSARDQRVSDTQYF.

J is TRBJ2-1 and V is TRBV6-1; TCRdb indicates TRBD2, and absent DNA this call remains unverified. The CDR3 runs to 15 residues. The V gene's germline CDR1 is MNHNS and CDR2 SASEGT. The CDR3 sequence is CASRRGQIAYNEQFF.

V gene TRBV29-1 combines with J gene TRBJ2-7; without DNA, the TCRdb call of TRBD1 cannot be checked. The germline CDR1 and CDR2 sequences are SQVTM and ANQGSEA. This CDR3 contains 15 residues. The CDR3: CSVHHRQGYSNEQYF.

The rearrangement joins TRBV7-9 to TRBJ2-7. Looked up from germline, CDR1 is SEHNR and CDR2 is FQNEAQ (reference sequence). CDR3 length: 16 residues. The CDR3 loop reads CASSLNWKLPSDEQYF.